A single sample is the source of the 10 T cell receptor beta chains below, sequenced in a study of metastatic and nonmetastatic thyroid tumors. Using MiXCR, TCRdb re-called clones from the PCR reads. Found here are approximately 31,000 clones, roughly 19% of them singletons; the top ten hold under 25%. Thyroid surgery had not been preceded by any treatment in any patient. The specimen was blood. Every receptor here comes from a female donor with papillary thyroid cancer or a benign thyroid nodule (not recorded which). Some clones in this sample may be carry-over from other donors' samples.

The chain couples TRBV3-1 to TRBJ2-5, with D hard to call. Germline CDR1 and CDR2: LGHDT and YNNKEL (reference sequence). V lost 0 bases and J 0 bases, leaving 11 bases between the germline ends. The CDR3 spans 16 residues. The CDR3 DNA follows: TGTGCCAGCAGCCAAGAGGTCTTAGGGTACCAAGAGACCCAGTACTTC. Protein sequence: CASSQEVLGYQETQYF.

V and J are TRBV6-1 and TRBJ2-1; 9 bases map to TRBD2. From germline, CDR1 is MNHNS and CDR2 SASEGT. CDR3 length: 16 residues. V shed 7 bases and J 0 bases; nucleotides not matched to a gene: 7. The CDR3 loop is CASKETSGSSYNEQFF. The CDR3, as DNA: TGTGCCAGCAAAGAGACTAGCGGTAGCTCCTACAATGAGCAGTTCTTC.

The V and J genes are TRBV6-4 and TRBJ2-3, with 11 positions matching TRBD1. Unmatched junction bases numbered 3, after V lost 5 bases and J lost 2 bases. Germline V gene data show CDR1 as MRHNA and CDR2 as SNTAGT. This CDR3 region has 15 residues. As DNA, the CDR3 is TGTGCCAGCAGTCGGACAGGGGGCACCACAGATACGCAGTATTTT. It yields the protein CASSRTGGTTDTQYF.

This clone was found many times. The V and J genes are TRBV7-9 and TRBJ2-1, with 7 bases matching TRBD2. The trim removed 0 bases at V and 4 bases at J, leaving 6 bases unmatched. Looked up from germline, CDR1 is SEHNR and CDR2 is FQNEAQ (reference sequence). This CDR3 is 16 amino acids long. The CDR3 is CASSLAGGKGYNEQFF. In DNA, the CDR3 is TGTGCCAGCAGCTTAGCCGGGGGGAAGGGTTACAATGAGCAGTTCTTC.

This clone was seen more than once but under ten times. The CDR3 DNA follows: TGCGCCAGCTACGGAGAAAAACTGTTTTTT. It specifies CASYGEKLFF. This chain links TRBV10-2 with TRBJ1-4; unclear D gene. CDR3 length: 10 amino acids. The germline V and J ends were trimmed by 8 bases and 8 bases, with 6 bases remaining between them. Germline assignment: CDR1 WSHSY and CDR2 SAAADI.

For the CDR3, the DNA is TGTGCCAGCAGTGACTCGAAGGGACAGGGGGCTATTAACTATGGCTACACCTTC. This gives the protein CASSDSKGQGAINYGYTF. The chain uses TRBV6-4 and TRBJ1-2; 12 positions match TRBD1. Germline assignment: CDR1 MRHNA and CDR2 SNTAGT. This CDR3 comprises 18 residues. V lost 0 bases, J lost 1 base, and 6 bases stayed unmatched.

This clone was counted at least ten times. The chain couples TRBV3-1 to TRBJ1-3; maybe TRBD1 (5 bases). The germline V gene encodes CDR1 LGHDT and CDR2 YNNKEL (reference sequence). With 1 base removed from V and 4 bases from J, the gap between germline ends came to 11 bases. This CDR3 region has 15 residues. The CDR3: CASSQAAGSGNTIYF. CDR3 nucleotide sequence: TGTGCCAGCAGCCAAGCAGCAGGGAGCGGAAACACCATATATTTT.

At least ten counts were recorded for this clone. V usage is TRBV5-1 and J usage is TRBJ2-2, with D tentatively TRBD2 (7 bases). Germline CDR1 is SGHRS and CDR2 is YFSETQ. The V end was cut by 4 bases, the J end by 7 bases, with 17 bases between. The CDR3 sequence is 15 residues long. The CDR3 reads CASSPAAGAGGELFF. DNA for the CDR3: TGCGCCAGCAGCCCTGCGGCGGGGGCAGGCGGGGAGCTGTTTTTT.

This clone was detected ten times or more. Without the conserved terminal phenylalanine or tryptophan, this CDR3 likely stems from a read error. The chain has TRBV4-3 and TRBJ1-6; perhaps TRBD1 as D (5 bases). This CDR3 spans 15 amino acids. Germline CDR1 and CDR2: LGHNA and YSLEER. The V gene lost 3 bases and the J gene lost 9 bases, with 15 bases spanning the gap. The DNA of the CDR3 is TGCGCCAGCAGCCAGGTTGGGGGGGTTAGTTCACCCCTCCACCTT. It yields the protein CASSQVGGVSSPLHL.

CDR3 region: CASTGLAGEVGELFF. For the CDR3, the DNA is TGCGCCAGCACGGGACTAGCGGGAGAAGTCGGGGAGCTGTTTTTT. This sequence joins TRBV5-1 and TRBJ2-2, with 14 positions matching TRBD2. The germline gives CDR1 SGHRS, CDR2 YFSETQ. The J segment lost 7 bases and the V segment lost 6 bases, leaving 5 bases of the junction unmatched. This CDR3 is 15 amino acids long.